This T cell receptor (beta chain) was observed in a study of OX40 agonist ivuxolimab in advanced cancers. On the study more broadly: While on treatment, patients had intravenous ivuxolimab at 0.01 to 10 mg/kg every 2 weeks. Among those enrolled, mean age was 60 years (range about 23 to 90) and 75% to 85% were male. Whole-study findings and limits: In general, CD8+ T cells held more expanded clones than CD4+ did, on average.

This CDR3 has 13 residues. V lost 2 bases and J lost 5, with 9 bases in between. CDR1 is SEHNR, CDR2 FQNEAQ, per germline (reference sequence). Clones were sequenced by immunoSEQ multiplex PCR, and TCRdb holds only the in-frame ones, with some missing. This table holds approximately 66,000 clones, about 85% found once. A word on this clone: As yet, its antigen is unknown.

The sequence derives from an adult with an advanced solid tumor such as melanoma, head and neck, liver or kidney cancer. The rearrangement joins TRBV7-9 to TRBJ1-2; a weak D match, TRBD1 (6 bases). The starting material was CD4+ or CD8+ T cells sorted from blood, obtained in a trial of the OX40 agonist ivuxolimab. CDR3 amino acids: CASSLSGVYGYTF. CDR3 bases: TGTGCCAGCAGCTTATCAGGGGTGTATGGCTACACCTTC. The variable domain in full, completed from reference TRBV7-9 and TRBJ1-2, reads DTGVSQNPRHKITKRGQNVTFRCDPISEHNRLYWYRQTLGQGPEFLTYFQNEAQLEKSRLLSDRFSAERPKGSFSTLEIQRTEQGDSAMYLCASSLSGVYGYTFGSGTRLTVV.